This record concerns one T cell receptor (beta chain) sequence. Its specific antigen is unknown. No base-level quality is on record; no much larger clone is a single base apart. The library was generated by PCR. DNA from cultured CD4+ T cells underwent TCR sequencing with the Oncomine TCR Beta short-read assay at the Johns Hopkins FTIC core. The QIAamp micro DNA kit was used to extract genomic DNA from the cultured CD4+ T cells. The Oncomine TCR Beta libraries from cultured CD4+ T cells were pooled using unique dual indexes and then sequenced on an Illumina iSeq 100. From the authors' description of their analysis: Non-productive sequences were filtered out, and CDR3s that did not start with C, did not end with F or W, or were shorter than 7 amino acids were discarded. Antigen-specific clonotypes were identified using the MANAFEST web application through comparison of peptide-stimulated wells with reference and other culture wells. Positive clones required FDR below 0.05, an odds ratio above 5, and productive frequency above 0.1% in at least two of three replicate wells. A clonotype was classed as cross-reactive if the clonotype showed significant expansion both in SARS-CoV-2 spike wells and in at least one common cold coronavirus spike condition. CDR3 homology was assessed with Levenshtein distances (stringdist) and unrooted phylogenetic trees (ape) in R version 3.6.1. TCRdb trimmed public reads at Q25 via fastp, called clones via MiXCR and kept in-frame beta chains. A single entry per CDR3 protein holds the most common genes and DNA from its merged rows. TCRdb, not the authors, supplied the V and J calls. The sample table contains approximately 18,000 distinct CDR3 sequences; only one count was recorded for 44% of them. 15% to 20% of the sample comes from the top ten.

This specimen's time point label, interpreted: late sampling 161 to 241 days after vaccination in a few convalescent patients. What this sample's treatment or condition label stands for: roughly ten-day PBMC culture with coronavirus spike peptide pools or control peptides (ViraFEST assay). The ViraFEST assay was used in the study, in which antigen-specific T cells were expanded with peptide pools and expanded clonotypes were subsequently identified by TCR sequencing. The convalescent patients' positive SARS-CoV-2 PCR tests were from March to December 2020, which was before the Alpha, Beta and Delta variants emerged in the United States. Each well held approximately 2 million PBMCs cultured in IMDM containing approximately 5% human AB serum and roughly 10 IU/ml IL-2, with roughly 9.2 ug/ml peptide pools added. On days 3 and 7, half of the culture medium was replaced with fresh IL-2-containing medium. Once the cells had been in culture for about 10 days, the EasySep CD4+ T cell isolation kit was used to isolate CD4+ T cells by negative selection. Ficoll-Paque Plus gradient centrifugation was used to isolate PBMCs from whole blood, and the isolated PBMCs were then either used fresh or cryopreserved at -140C. Triplicate wells were generally used for each culture condition.

The CDR3 measures 15 amino acids from cysteine to phenylalanine. Only the CDR3 DNA stays, 45 bases, in frame from base 1. Via the germline V gene, CDR1 is MNHNS and CDR2 SASEGT. At the junction V is shortened by 6 bases and J by 2 bases, with 17 bases in between. This sample was included in a study of vaccination and CD4 T cells after COVID-19 (dated 2022 in TCRdb). About the full investigation: Every convalescent patient had a positive nasal swab PCR test for SARS-CoV-2, with mild disease in nine patients and severe disease in one. The convalescent cohort comprised six males and four females, including two Hispanic individuals, seven Caucasians, two Asians and one multiracial person. Two doses of either the Pfizer-BioNTech BNT162b2 vaccine (n=8) or the Moderna mRNA-1273 vaccine (n=2) were administered to participants. Post-COVID blood samples were collected from convalescent patients a median of around 100 days after diagnosis, with a range of roughly 30 to 161 days. The time from the second vaccine dose to post-vaccine blood sampling had a median of around 72 days and ranged from about 12 to 241 days. A few convalescent patients were sampled both early after vaccination (day 14) and late after vaccination (days 161 to 241). The cultures were stimulated with overlapping spike peptide pools from SARS-CoV-2 and from the common cold coronaviruses HCoV-NL63, HCoV-OC43 and HCoV-229E. Control cultures used a CEFX viral epitope pool as positive control, an HIV-1 Nef peptide pool as negative control, or no peptide. In around 10 COVID-19 convalescent patients and a handful of infection-naive healthy vaccine recipients, researchers compared the spike-specific CD4+ TCR repertoire from before mRNA vaccination with the repertoire from after. Overall study outcomes, separate from this receptor: The number of convalescent patients in the study was relatively small, and the study did not examine early timepoints following natural infection. In convalescent patients, a median around 86% of post-vaccine SARS-CoV-2-reactive clones were detected only after vaccination, and vaccine-specific priming was suggested by this finding. Nearly all vaccine-specific clones in convalescent patients (304 of 307) were mono-reactive for SARS-CoV-2 spike rather than cross-reactive with common cold coronaviruses. The median count of SARS-CoV-2-reactive clonotypes went up from 21 after infection to about 41 after vaccination, although the change was not significant.

The source of this sequence is a human donor who had recovered from COVID-19. The chain is encoded by TRBV6-1 joined to TRBJ2-7; the D gene is perhaps TRBD1 or TRBD2, each of them matching over 5 bases. This specimen consisted of CD4+ T cells from blood, cultured in vitro, obtained about 7 months after SARS-CoV-2 vaccination. The CDR3 amino acid sequence is: CASSPLGESPYEQYF. The DNA sequence is TGTGCCAGCAGCCCCTTGGGGGAGAGCCCCTACGAGCAGTACTTC.